Following are 32 T cell receptor beta chains from one sample sequenced in a study of response to subunit inactivated influenza vaccine. MiXCR, run by TCRdb on the RT-PCR reads, gives a single entry per CDR3 protein. The repertoire holds under 200,000 distinct CDR3 sequences, with about 10% as singletons. Specimen: CD8+ T cells sorted from PBMCs, collected roughly 24 months after vaccination. Receptors were obtained from a man aged 50-75 years who received an inactivated influenza vaccine.

A remark on this clonotype: Compared with germline, one end of the junction differs, possibly owing to a read error. The chain couples TRBV4-3 to TRBJ1-1; D might be TRBD1 (5 bases). Germline V gives CDR1 LGHNA, CDR2 YSLEER. The CDR3 is made up of 17 amino acids. The CDR3 DNA reads as TGCTCCAGCAGCCAAGATTTTACAGGTGGATCGGACACTGAAGCTTTCTTT. This encodes CSSSQDFTGGSDTEAFF.

This clonotype was counted between two and nine times. This chain connects TRBV7-6 to TRBJ2-7; D possibly corresponds to TRBD2 (6 bases). Trimming pared 5 bases from V and 0 bases from J, leaving 17 bases between. CDR3 size: 16 residues. Germline values: CDR1 SGHVS, CDR2 FNYEAQ. The chain's CDR3 is CASSLTRDSSSYEQYF. DNA of the CDR3: TGTGCCAGCAGCCTTACTCGGGACTCGAGCTCCTACGAGCAGTACTTC.

This clonotype was found a few times. The chain uses TRBV27 and TRBJ2-3; D is ambiguous. Germline V lookup: CDR1 MNHEY, CDR2 SMNVEV (reference sequence). V was shortened by 7 bases and J by 3 bases, with 17 bases between the two germline ends. This CDR3 is 15 amino acids long. CDR3 amino acids: CASTYSGAGTDTQYF. As DNA, the CDR3 is TGTGCCAGCACTTACAGTGGAGCAGGTACAGATACGCAGTATTTT.

This clonotype has more than one count but fewer than ten. The chain joins TRBV20-1 to TRBJ2-1; D is possibly TRBD2 (6 bases). The germline V gene encodes CDR1 DFQATT and CDR2 SNEGSKA (reference sequence). V was trimmed by 2 bases and J by 1 base, leaving 9 bases between them. This CDR3 region has 14 residues. The CDR3 loop is CSARWLASYNEQFF. The CDR3 nucleotides are TGCAGTGCTAGATGGCTAGCGTCCTACAATGAGCAGTTCTTC.

This clonotype was counted between two and nine times. V and J are TRBV6-2 or TRBV6-3 and TRBJ2-1; 8 nucleotides match TRBD2. CDR1 is MNHEY, CDR2 SVGEGT, per germline. The V segment lost 5 bases and the J segment 15 bases; nucleotides outside the gene matches: 15. The CDR3 is 14 amino acids. CDR3 amino acids: CASSGPGTREGRFF. For the CDR3, the DNA is TGTGCCAGCAGTGGTCCCGGGACTAGAGAGGGGCGGTTCTTC.

This clonotype has ten or more counts. The rearrangement joins TRBV10-3 to TRBJ1-4, with D tentatively TRBD1 (5 bases). Germline CDR1 and CDR2: ENHRY and SYGVKD. Trimming took off 2 bases at V and 6 bases at J, with 13 bases between the two ends. The CDR3 has 15 residues. Here the CDR3 reads CAISEPGLEDEKLFF. The CDR3 nucleotides read TGTGCCATCAGTGAGCCGGGACTAGAGGATGAAAAACTGTTTTTT.

This clonotype was detected ten times or more. V gene TRBV6-5 combines with J gene TRBJ2-5, with D possibly being TRBD1 (5 bases). Germline CDR1 MNHEY, CDR2 SVGAGI. The germline V and J ends were trimmed by 0 bases and 4 bases, with 15 bases remaining between them. The CDR3 sequence is 16 residues long. CDR3 amino acids: CASSYSAGRRGETQYF. The CDR3 region has the DNA TGTGCCAGCAGTTACTCCGCAGGGCGAAGGGGAGAGACCCAGTACTTC.

There are a few counts of this clonotype. J is TRBJ1-2 and V is TRBV4-3, with a possible D match to TRBD1 (5 bases). This CDR3 contains 13 residues. Germline V CDR1 and CDR2: LGHNA, YSLEER. V shed 6 bases and J shed 4 bases, with 12 bases lying between them. This CDR3 is CASRESGGYGYTF. Here the CDR3 DNA reads TGCGCCAGCAGGGAAAGCGGGGGCTATGGCTACACCTTC.

This clonotype was counted at least ten times. This chain links TRBV6-2 or TRBV6-3 with TRBJ2-7; the D is unclear. The CDR3 loop spans 14 amino acids. Germline CDR1 reads MNHEY; CDR2 reads SVGEGT. V was cut by 5 bases and J by 7 bases, with 18 bases left in between. In nucleotides, the CDR3 is TGTGCCAGCAGTCCCCCCGGCCGGGCGCGGGAGCAGTACTTC. Residues: CASSPPGRAREQYF.

The CDR3 coding sequence is TGTGCCAGCAGTTACGGGACAGGGTGGGGTGAGCAGTTCTTC. Translating gives CASSYGTGWGEQFF. V is TRBV6-5 and J is TRBJ2-1; 9 bases line up with TRBD1. This CDR3 region has 14 residues. The germline V gene has CDR1 MNHEY and CDR2 SVGAGI. With 2 bases clipped from V and 9 bases from J, the junction kept 5 bases outside the gene matches.

This clonotype has more than one count but fewer than ten. The V and J genes are TRBV7-8 and TRBJ1-1; D unresolved. Trimming shortened V by 0 bases and J by 4 bases, and 15 bases separated the two germline ends. Germline CDR1 is SGHVS and CDR2 is FQNEAQ. The CDR3 is 16 residues long. The CDR3, as DNA: TGTGCCAGCAGCTTAGCGCTGAGGGAGTGGGGCACTGAAGCTTTCTTT. Translation: CASSLALREWGTEAFF.

The chain employs TRBV11-2 and TRBJ2-7; a weak D match, TRBD2 (6 bases). The CDR3 has 13 residues. The germline V gene encodes CDR1 SGHAT and CDR2 FQNNGV. V shed 5 bases and J shed 3 bases, with 11 bases lying between them. The CDR3 reads CASSPGGLYEQYF. The CDR3 DNA follows: TGTGCCAGCAGCCCCGGAGGGCTCTACGAGCAGTACTTC.

This clonotype was counted at least ten times. The chain combines TRBV5-1 with TRBJ2-7, with a possible D match to TRBD2 (6 bases). The CDR3 length is 14 residues. V shed 0 bases and J shed 2 bases, with 9 bases lying between them. CDR1 is SGHRS, CDR2 YFSETQ, per germline. CDR3 sequence reads: CASSLGGAPYEQYF. CDR3 DNA: TGCGCCAGCAGCTTGGGCGGGGCCCCCTACGAGCAGTACTTC.

The chain links TRBV7-2 to TRBJ2-1, with TRBD2 as a possible D gene (5 bases). In germline, CDR1 is SGHTA, CDR2 FQGNSA. The CDR3 contains 14 residues. Trimming left V 7 bases short and J 1 base short, with 11 bases between. In nucleotides, the CDR3 is TGTGCCAGCACCCCTCTAGCTTCCTACAATGAGCAGTTCTTC. Protein product: CASTPLASYNEQFF.

The CDR3 sequence is CASSPSDRTQETQYF. The CDR3 nucleotides read TGCGCCAGCAGCCCATCTGACAGGACACAAGAGACCCAGTACTTC. This rearrangement joins TRBV4-3 to TRBJ2-5; perhaps TRBD1 as D (6 bases). The CDR3 loop spans 15 amino acids. The V gene lost 4 bases and the J gene lost 2 bases, with 14 bases spanning the gap. Germline V CDR1 and CDR2: LGHNA, YSLEER.

The V call is TRBV20-1, the J call TRBJ2-3; the match to TRBD2 covers 13 bases. Germline-derived CDR1 and CDR2 are DFQATT and SNEGSKA (reference sequence). V was clipped by 5 bases and J by 0 bases; unmatched bases: 5. The CDR3 sequence is 16 residues long. As DNA, the CDR3 is TGCAGTGCTGGTGGACTAGCGGGAGTCAGCACAGATACGCAGTATTTT. It is translated as CSAGGLAGVSTDTQYF.

This clonotype was found a few times. The CDR3 DNA sequence: TGTGCCAGCAGCCGGGACAGGAGCACAGATACGCAGTATTTT. It codes for CASSRDRSTDTQYF. The chain combines TRBV28 with TRBJ2-3; 8 bases fit TRBD1. There are 14 residues in the CDR3. Per germline, CDR1 MDHEN and CDR2 SYDVKM. V lost 6 bases, J lost 0 bases, and 2 bases stayed unmatched.

The chain couples TRBV20-1 to TRBJ2-7; possibly TRBD2 for D (5 bases). Germline V gene data show CDR1 as DFQATT and CDR2 as SNEGSKA (reference sequence). The V end was cut by 6 bases, the J end by 7 bases, with 13 bases between. The length of the CDR3 is 11 residues. The CDR3 here is CSAPWTGEQYF. Written as DNA, the CDR3 is TGCAGTGCCCCCTGGACTGGTGAGCAGTACTTC.

This sequence joins TRBV5-1 and TRBJ1-2, with no clear D. This CDR3 is 15 amino acids long. V shed 4 bases and J shed 4 bases, with 17 bases lying between them. CDR1 is SGHRS and CDR2 is YFSETQ in the germline V gene. The CDR3 DNA is TGCGCCAGCAGCAACCCTATGCGGCAGCCCTATGGCTACACCTTC. This codes for CASSNPMRQPYGYTF.

In the case of this clonotype: A much larger clone lies one base from this, so it may be a read error. V is TRBV25-1 and J is TRBJ2-3, with unresolved D. Germline V gene lookup returns CDR1 MGHDK and CDR2 SYGVNS. With 4 bases removed from V and 0 bases from J, the gap between germline ends came to 5 bases. The CDR3 consists of 13 residues. The CDR3 bases are TGTGCCAGCAGTGTAGGCAGCACAGATACGCAGTATTTT. Its translation: CASSVGSTDTQYF.

In this sample, this clonotype turned up a few times. The J gene is TRBJ2-1, the V gene TRBV20-1; D unresolved. The CDR3 is made up of 15 amino acids. Germline assignment: CDR1 DFQATT and CDR2 SNEGSKA (reference sequence). Trimming took 3 bases from V and 4 from J, leaving 16 bases between them. In nucleotides, the CDR3 is TGCAGTGCTAGTCTCCCTCGTTCAGTTTACAATGAGCAGTTCTTC. As protein: CSASLPRSVYNEQFF.

This clonotype came up once. CDR3 DNA sequence: TGCGCCAGCAGTGGCTCGGCGGGTTCTGGGGCCAACGTCCTGACTTTC. Its translation: CASSGSAGSGANVLTF. J is TRBJ2-6 and V is TRBV23-1; weak D call: TRBD2 (5 bases). Being an ORF, TRBV23-1 has a function that is uncertain. The length of the CDR3 is 16 residues. The germline V and J ends were trimmed by 5 bases and 1 base, with 12 bases remaining between them.

This clonotype was observed a handful of times. This rearrangement joins TRBV29-1 to TRBJ2-7; 11 positions agree with TRBD1. The CDR3 has 14 residues. Trimming took 2 bases from V and 4 from J; bases not matched to a gene: 4. Germline loops: CDR1 SQVTM, CDR2 ANQGSEA. CDR3 DNA sequence: TGCAGCGTTGAAAACGGGACAGGGGGTTACGAGCAGTACTTC. It yields the protein CSVENGTGGYEQYF.

V gene TRBV4-1 combines with J gene TRBJ2-1; no definite D call. The ends were cut back, 0 bases at V and 12 bases at J, with 15 bases in the middle. CDR3 size: 14 residues. Germline V gene lookup returns CDR1 MGHRA and CDR2 YSYEKL. CDR3: CASSQDRASGWQFF. CDR3 coding DNA: TGCGCCAGCAGCCAAGATCGGGCCTCGGGTTGGCAGTTCTTC.

V is TRBV7-8 and J is TRBJ2-2; a possible D gene is TRBD1 (5 bases). The V and J ends lost 3 bases and 4 bases respectively, with 24 bases between them. The V gene's germline CDR1 is SGHVS and CDR2 FQNEAQ. The CDR3 totals 19 residues. CDR3 in amino acids: CASSFNSRDGPRGTGELFF. Written as DNA, the CDR3 is TGTGCCAGCAGCTTTAATAGCAGGGATGGCCCCCGAGGCACCGGGGAGCTGTTTTTT.

This clonotype turned up a few times. This chain uses TRBV9 with TRBJ2-2; 7 nucleotides line up with TRBD1. V lost 4 bases, J lost 0 bases, and 3 bases stayed unmatched. Per germline, CDR1 SGDLS and CDR2 YYNGEE. The CDR3 totals 15 residues. The CDR3 sequence: CASSPGQPNTGELFF. Written as DNA, the CDR3 is TGTGCCAGCAGCCCGGGACAGCCGAACACCGGGGAGCTGTTTTTT.

The table lists this clonotype with a few counts. The genes are TRBV4-3 and TRBJ2-1, with D possibly being TRBD1 (5 bases). Germline-derived CDR1 and CDR2 are LGHNA and YSLEER. The CDR3 consists of 16 residues. V lost 0 bases to trimming and J lost 6 bases, with 15 bases between them. For the CDR3, the DNA is TGCGCCAGCAGCCAAGATGGGTTACCCAGGGCCAATGAGCAGTTCTTC. Translating it yields CASSQDGLPRANEQFF.

This chain connects TRBV5-5 to TRBJ1-2; D is perhaps TRBD1 (6 bases). Trimming took 1 base from V and 11 from J, leaving 18 bases between them. Germline lookup yields CDR1 SGHKS and CDR2 YYEKEE (reference sequence). CDR3 length: 14 amino acids. The CDR3 nucleotides read TGTGCCAGCAGCTTGACAGGGTACGGATACATTTACACCTTC. Amino acids: CASSLTGYGYIYTF.

This sequence joins TRBV24-1 and TRBJ2-3; perhaps TRBD1 as D (5 bases). In germline, CDR1 is KGHDR, CDR2 SFDVKD. The CDR3 length is 16 residues. The V end was cut by 5 bases, the J end by 4 bases, with 18 bases between. The chain's CDR3 is CATSARSQGEADTQYF. The CDR3 region has the DNA TGTGCCACCAGTGCAAGGTCGCAGGGCGAAGCAGATACGCAGTATTTT.

This clonotype was found a few times. Just one base apart from a much larger clone, this may be a read error. The chain uses TRBV4-2 and TRBJ2-3; D unclear. CDR1 and CDR2 (germline): LGHNA, YNFKEQ. This CDR3 spans 12 amino acids. The germline V and J ends were trimmed by 0 bases and 2 bases, with 0 bases remaining between them. CDR3 nucleotides: TGTGCCAGCAGCCAAGACACAGATACGCAGTATTTT. Protein: CASSQDTDTQYF.

This chain links TRBV27 with TRBJ2-1; TRBD2 matches 7 bases. Trimming at V came to 3 bases and at J to 0 bases, leaving 5 bases not matched to a gene. The CDR3 is 16 residues long. Germline assignment: CDR1 MNHEY and CDR2 SMNVEV (reference sequence). The CDR3 here is CASSFIGGSSYNEQFF. CDR3 nucleotide sequence: TGTGCCAGCAGTTTCATAGGCGGGAGCTCCTACAATGAGCAGTTCTTC.

The chain carries TRBV5-1 and TRBJ2-5; a weak D match, TRBD2 (6 bases). The CDR3 spans 15 residues. The V gene's germline CDR1 is SGHRS and CDR2 YFSETQ. V lost 3 bases and J lost 5, with 17 bases in between. The CDR3 is CASSSENGGWETQYF. The CDR3 DNA sequence: TGCGCCAGCAGCTCAGAGAACGGGGGTTGGGAGACCCAGTACTTC.